Presented here are 21 T cell receptor beta chains from one specimen sequenced in a study of T cell changes during pregnancy in multiple sclerosis (dated by TCRdb to about 2019). Library method: the immunoSEQ multiplex PCR assay. TCRdb obtained this table from immuneACCESS and retained in-frame rearrangements with V and J assigned. These tables miss some clones; where compared with another copy, unresolved V genes account for less than half of the shortfall, and the remainder is unexplained. Recorded for this sample are 69,000 or so clones; over 75% of them occurred a single time. The ten largest clones take up about 0.31% of the sample. The specimen comprised CD4+ T cells from peripheral blood mononuclear cells, sampled in the third trimester of pregnancy. These receptors were taken from a female donor in good health, enrolled as a control in a pregnancy study.

This clone has more than one count but fewer than ten. The rearrangement links TRBV19 to TRBJ1-1; a possible D gene is TRBD1 (5 bases). Looked up from germline, CDR1 is LNHDA and CDR2 is SQIVND (reference sequence). The CDR3 runs 13 residues. Trimming removed 7 bases at V and 1 base at J, with 10 bases between. CDR3 sequence reads: CASTLQANTEAFF. The DNA of the CDR3 is TGTGCCAGTACCCTACAGGCGAACACTGAAGCTTTCTTT. The whole variable domain, filled in from reference TRBV19 and TRBJ1-1, reads DGGITQSPKYLFRKEGQNVTLSCEQNLNHDAMYWYRQDPGQGLRLIYYSQIVNDFQKGDIAEGYSVSREKKESFPLTVTSAQKNPTAFYLCASTLQANTEAFFGQGTRLTVV.

Regarding this clone: An end of the junction does not agree with germline; a read error may underlie this. The chain recombines TRBV7-7 with TRBJ2-2; the D gene is possibly TRBD1 (5 bases). This CDR3 comprises 14 residues. CDR1 and CDR2 (germline): SSHAT, FNYEAQ (reference sequence). The DNA of the CDR3 is TGTGCTAGCAGCCAAGGACATATCACCGGGGAGCTGTTTTTT. Translating gives CASSQGHITGELFF. The full variable domain, with the rest looked up from reference TRBV7-7 and TRBJ2-2, is GAGVSQSPRYKVTKRGQDVTLRCDPISSHATLYWYQQALGQGPEFLTYFNYEAQPDKSGLPSDRFSAERPEGSISTLTIQRTEQRDSAMYRCASSQGHITGELFFGEGSRLTVL.

This chain connects TRBV11-3 to TRBJ2-3; 10 bases map to TRBD2. CDR1 SGHNT and CDR2 YENEEA come from the germline V gene. The V and J ends lost 1 base and 1 base, in that order; junction bases with no gene match: 2. CDR3 length: 16 residues. In DNA, the CDR3 is TGTGCCAGCAGCTTAGCTCTAGCGGGGGGCACAGATACGCAGTATTTT. Protein product: CASSLALAGGTDTQYF. Variable domain in full (rest from reference TRBV11-3 and TRBJ2-3): EAGVVQSPRYKIIEKKQPVAFWCNPISGHNTLYWYLQNLGQGPELLIRYENEEAVDDSQLPKDRFSAERLKGVDSTLKIQPAELGDSAVYLCASSLALAGGTDTQYFGPGTRLTVL.

The chain recombines TRBV5-1 with TRBJ1-2; TRBD1 aligns across 7 bases. Germline CDR1 and CDR2: SGHRS and YFSETQ. The ends lost 3 bases at V and 7 bases at J; junction bases unmatched: 9. The CDR3 loop spans 14 amino acids. For the CDR3, the DNA is TGCGCCAGCAGCTGGGGACAGAGACAAAGTGGCTACACCTTC. It translates to CASSWGQRQSGYTF.

The chain combines TRBV9 with TRBJ1-4; 9 nucleotides align to TRBD1. V shed 4 bases and J 5 bases; nucleotides not matched to a gene: 9. The V gene's germline CDR1 is SGDLS and CDR2 YYNGEE. The length of the CDR3 is 16 residues. Here the CDR3 reads CASSPSSGTGNEKLFF. The DNA of the CDR3 is TGTGCCAGCAGCCCTTCATCCGGGACAGGGAATGAAAAACTGTTTTTT.

The chain is built from TRBV19 and TRBJ1-6; D ambiguous. Looked up from germline, CDR1 is LNHDA and CDR2 is SQIVND (reference sequence). The CDR3 is 16 amino acids. The germline V and J ends were trimmed by 1 base and 8 bases, with 15 bases remaining between them. CDR3 residues: CASSIGALIQHSPLHF. Here the CDR3 DNA reads TGTGCCAGTAGTATAGGGGCACTGATCCAACATTCACCCCTCCACTTT.

V is TRBV11-3 and J is TRBJ2-3; D unresolved. CDR3 length: 13 residues. Between the trimmed V and J ends, which lost 4 bases and 4 bases, there was a span of 9 bases. CDR1 SGHNT and CDR2 YENEEA come from the germline V gene. DNA for the CDR3: TGTGCCAGCAGCTCATATCCAGCAGATACGCAGTATTTT. Its protein is CASSSYPADTQYF. The whole variable domain, remainder taken from reference TRBV11-3 and TRBJ2-3, is EAGVVQSPRYKIIEKKQPVAFWCNPISGHNTLYWYLQNLGQGPELLIRYENEEAVDDSQLPKDRFSAERLKGVDSTLKIQPAELGDSAVYLCASSSYPADTQYFGPGTRLTVL.

V usage is TRBV15 and J usage is TRBJ1-2; D gene uncertain. CDR3 length: 12 amino acids. CDR1 and CDR2 (germline): LNHNV, YYDKDF (reference sequence). The V gene lost 9 bases and the J gene lost 2 bases, with 10 bases spanning the gap. CDR3 protein: CATRGGNYGYTF. As DNA, the CDR3 is TGTGCCACTCGGGGAGGCAACTATGGCTACACCTTC.

The genes are TRBV5-4 and TRBJ2-2, with TRBD1 as a possible D gene (5 bases). This CDR3 is built from 13 residues. Between the trimmed V and J ends, which lost 0 bases and 7 bases, there was a span of 7 bases. CDR1 is SGHNT and CDR2 is YYREEE in the germline V gene (reference sequence). CDR3 region: CASSLEGIGELFF. The CDR3 DNA reads as TGTGCCAGCAGCTTGGAGGGGATCGGGGAGCTGTTTTTT.

The V call is TRBV13, the J call TRBJ2-1; TRBD2 matches 9 bases. The CDR3 contains 22 residues. V lost 0 bases to trimming and J lost 0 bases; unmatched junction nucleotides: 18. Germline V gives CDR1 PRHDT, CDR2 FYEKMQ (reference sequence). The CDR3 bases are TGTGCCAGCAGCTTAGGAGGGTCGCTAGCGGGACTTGCCACTAGCTCCTACAATGAGCAGTTCTTC. This translates into CASSLGGSLAGLATSSYNEQFF. Together with reference TRBV13 and TRBJ2-1, the CDR3 gives the full variable domain: AAGVIQSPRHLIKEKRETATLKCYPIPRHDTVYWYQQGPGQDPQFLISFYEKMQSDKGSIPDRFSAQQFSDYHSELNMSSLELGDSALYFCASSLGGSLAGLATSSYNEQFFGPGTRLTVL.

This sequence joins TRBV7-9 and TRBJ1-2; TRBD1 matches at 8 bases. The length of the CDR3 is 14 residues. The trim removed 5 bases at V and 5 bases at J, leaving 7 bases unmatched. Germline V gene sequence: CDR1 SEHNR, CDR2 FQNEAQ (reference sequence). For the CDR3, the DNA is TGTGCCAGCAGCGGAGACAGGGGAGGTTATGGCTACACCTTC. Its translation is CASSGDRGGYGYTF. The full variable domain, with the rest looked up from reference TRBV7-9 and TRBJ1-2, is DTGVSQNPRHKITKRGQNVTFRCDPISEHNRLYWYRQTLGQGPEFLTYFQNEAQLEKSRLLSDRFSAERPKGSFSTLEIQRTEQGDSAMYLCASSGDRGGYGYTFGSGTRLTVV.

The rearrangement joins TRBV11-3 to TRBJ1-1, with TRBD1 as a possible D gene (6 bases). Germline V lookup: CDR1 SGHNT, CDR2 YENEEA. V was shortened by 6 bases and J by 7 bases, with 9 bases between the two germline ends. The CDR3 has 11 residues. CDR3 residues: CASRLDSEAFF. The CDR3 region has the DNA TGTGCCAGCAGGTTGGACAGTGAAGCTTTCTTT.

The CDR3 DNA reads as TGTGCCAGCAGCCCCCGGTCGTTGGAGAATGAAAAACTGTTTTTT. It translates to CASSPRSLENEKLFF. J is TRBJ1-4 and V is TRBV9; D not resolved. This CDR3 has 15 residues. Germline V lookup: CDR1 SGDLS, CDR2 YYNGEE. The V and J ends lost 4 bases and 5 bases respectively, with 15 bases between them.

This rearrangement joins TRBV7-8 to TRBJ1-2, with 8 nucleotides matching TRBD1. The germline gives CDR1 SGHVS, CDR2 FQNEAQ. The length of the CDR3 is 14 residues. V gave up 1 base and J gave up 8 bases; unmatched junction bases: 6. CDR3 in amino acids: CASSLVGRGQGYTF. CDR3 DNA: TGTGCCAGCAGCTTAGTGGGCAGGGGGCAGGGCTACACCTTC.

This chain connects TRBV7-2 to TRBJ1-5; 11 bases line up with TRBD1. Per the germline V gene, CDR1 is SGHTA and CDR2 is FQGNSA. This CDR3 spans 19 amino acids. J gave up 0 bases and V 6 bases, and 13 bases lay outside the gene matches. The CDR3 DNA sequence: TGTGCCAGCAGTCCCCGGACAGGGGGCCTGGGATATAGCAATCAGCCCCAGCATTTT. This codes for CASSPRTGGLGYSNQPQHF. The whole variable domain, remainder taken from reference TRBV7-2 and TRBJ1-5, is GAGVSQSPSNKVTEKGKDVELRCDPISGHTALYWYRQSLGQGLEFLIYFQGNSAPDKSGLPSDRFSAERTGGSVSTLTIQRTQQEDSAVYLCASSPRTGGLGYSNQPQHFGDGTRLSIL.

The chain couples TRBV30 to TRBJ2-2; 11 nucleotides align to TRBD1. Unmatched junction bases numbered 4, after V lost 7 bases and J lost 3 bases. This CDR3 is built from 14 residues. Germline loops: CDR1 GTSNPN, CDR2 SVGIG (reference sequence). CDR3 amino acids: CAFRTGGYTGELFF. CDR3 nucleotides: TGTGCCTTTCGGACAGGGGGCTACACCGGGGAGCTGTTTTTT.

This clone was observed a single time. In DNA, the CDR3 is TGTGCCAGCAGCCCCCGGGCCTTGGGGACTAGCGCTGGAAATGAGCAGTTCTTC. Translated, it gives CASSPRALGTSAGNEQFF. The genes are TRBV7-3 and TRBJ2-1; 10 positions agree with TRBD2. This CDR3 has 18 amino acids. Germline V gene sequence: CDR1 SGHTA, CDR2 FQGTGA. J lost 7 bases, V lost 5 bases, and 17 bases had no gene match.

This chain uses TRBV7-8 with TRBJ1-5; no reliable D call. Trimming left V 2 bases short and J 0 bases short, with 17 bases between. From germline, CDR1 is SGHVS and CDR2 FQNEAQ. The CDR3 is 18 residues long. CDR3: CASSLMAAEKYSNQPQHF. In nucleotides, the CDR3 is TGTGCCAGCAGCTTAATGGCGGCAGAGAAATATAGCAATCAGCCCCAGCATTTT.

The chain employs TRBV7-8 and TRBJ1-5; tentatively, D is TRBD1 (5 bases). This CDR3 has 18 amino acids. CDR1 and CDR2 from the germline V gene are SGHVS and FQNEAQ. V was pared by 5 bases and J by 4 bases, with 24 bases between. This chain's CDR3 is CASSERTRLSRVNQPQHF. CDR3 coding DNA: TGTGCCAGCAGCGAACGGACACGTCTCAGCCGAGTTAATCAGCCCCAGCATTTT.

The chain combines TRBV19 with TRBJ1-3, with TRBD1 matching over 7 bases. The germline V gene has CDR1 LNHDA and CDR2 SQIVND (reference sequence). The V gene end was trimmed by 6 bases and the J gene end by 2 bases; junction bases not matched to a gene: 7. This CDR3 region has 15 residues. This CDR3 is CASSSDREPGNTIYF. CDR3 coding DNA: TGTGCCAGTAGCTCAGACAGGGAACCTGGAAACACCATATATTTT.

This chain joins TRBV5-1 and TRBJ1-1; 7 positions match TRBD1. Germline V gene sequence: CDR1 SGHRS, CDR2 YFSETQ. V shed 2 bases, J shed 11 bases, and the junction held 12 bases outside the gene matches. CDR3 size: 14 residues. The CDR3 DNA follows: TGCGCCAGCAGCTTCGCCGAATTGACAGGGTACGCTTTCTTT. Protein: CASSFAELTGYAFF.